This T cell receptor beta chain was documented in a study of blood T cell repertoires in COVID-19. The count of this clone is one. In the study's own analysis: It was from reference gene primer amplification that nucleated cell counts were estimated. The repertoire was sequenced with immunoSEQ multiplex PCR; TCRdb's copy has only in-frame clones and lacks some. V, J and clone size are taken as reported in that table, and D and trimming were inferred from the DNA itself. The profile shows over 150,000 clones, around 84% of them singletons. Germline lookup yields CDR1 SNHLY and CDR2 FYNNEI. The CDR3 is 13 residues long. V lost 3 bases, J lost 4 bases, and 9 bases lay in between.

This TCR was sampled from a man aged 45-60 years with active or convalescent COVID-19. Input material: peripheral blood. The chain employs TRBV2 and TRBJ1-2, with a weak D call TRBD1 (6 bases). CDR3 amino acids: CASSEGRGYGYTF. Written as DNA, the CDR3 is TGTGCCAGCAGTGAGGGCAGGGGCTATGGCTACACCTTC.